This record looks at one TCR beta chain sequence and its context. As yet, its antigen is unknown. There are 14 residues in the CDR3. Between the trimmed V and J ends, which lost 5 bases and 6 bases, there was a span of 14 bases. CDR1 is SGHAT, CDR2 FQNNGV, per germline. The sample belongs to a study of cytomegalovirus exposure and HLA in healthy donors. Findings and caveats of the study: The study flagged roughly 160 TCR beta chains as cytomegalovirus-associated. The dataset shows that most TCR sequences were rare, while some public TCRs occurred in many donors. A few of the chains that were CMV-associated were confirmed in vitro to be specific for CMV antigens. The finding came from a later analysis; first-cohort TCR clusters tended to co-occur in the 95 to 150 validation repertoires.

The method was immunoSEQ multiplex PCR; TCRdb's version includes in-frame clones alone and lacks a portion of them. The sample shows about 310,000 clones, roughly 87% of them seen only once. The material sequenced was PBMCs. The chain employs TRBV11-2 and TRBJ2-1; TRBD2 might be the D (6 bases). The receptor was isolated from a man aged 25-45 years in good health and CMV-seronegative. CDR3 DNA: TGTGCCAGCAGCGCGGGACTGCGTGGCAATGAGCAGTTCTTC. Translating it yields CASSAGLRGNEQFF.